This entry lists 11 T cell receptor delta chains sequenced from one sample in a study of γδ T cells in repeated Plasmodium falciparum infection. TCRdb re-analyzed the multiplex PCR reads via CATT. The sample has 75,000 to 95,000 delta-chain clones, approximately 1% seen once. Bulk repertoires came from Vgamma9/Vdelta2+ or Vdelta2-negative gammadelta T cells flow-sorted from PBMC. The sequenced sample was gamma-delta T cells from blood. The receptors here all came from a pool of human donors (malaria-infected and uninfected, not separated).

By share, this clone ranks as medium-sized. The same CDR3 is also encoded by other DNA sequences in this sample. The rearrangement links TRDV2 to TRDJ1; D may be TRDD3 (5 bases). The V end lost 3 bases, the J end lost 4 bases, and 14 bases lay between the germline ends. The CDR3 length is 14 residues. CDR1 and CDR2 from the germline V gene are GEAIGNYY and EKD. In DNA form, the CDR3 reads TGTGCCTGTGACCCCATACGCTTGCACGATAAACTCATCTTT. It encodes CACDPIRLHDKLIF.

The sample holds many counts of this clone. The chain uses TRDV2 and TRDJ1; 13 bases fit TRDD3. The CDR3 has 19 amino acids. J gave up 1 base and V 3 bases, and 13 bases lay outside the gene matches. CDR1 is GEAIGNYY, CDR2 EKD, per germline. CDR3 nucleotide sequence: TGTGCCTGTGACCCTTTGACTGGGGGATACGCGTCTTTCACCGATAAACTCATCTTT. Translated: CACDPLTGGYASFTDKLIF.

Concerning this clone itself: TCRdb lists the protein of a much larger clone for this DNA, which differs at residue 12, so this is likely a read error; the protein given here is translated from the DNA itself. The J gene is TRDJ1, the V gene TRDV2, with 12 positions matching TRDD3. The CDR3 covers 18 residues. Germline CDR1 GEAIGNYY, CDR2 EKD. V lost 3 bases to trimming and J lost 0 bases; unmatched junction nucleotides: 10. The CDR3 here is CACDPLTGGYSNTDKLIF. The CDR3 nucleotides are TGTGCCTGTGACCCTTTGACTGGGGGATACTCTAACACCGATAAACTCATCTTT.

This clone has only a few counts. TCRdb lists the protein of a much larger clone for this DNA, which differs at residue 7, so this is likely a read error; the protein given here is translated from the DNA itself. The rearrangement links TRDV2 to TRDJ3; no clear D. TCRdb records no J gene; here it was assigned by comparing the DNA to germline. Trimming removed 0 bases from V and 0 bases from J, with 17 bases in between. The CDR3 contains 20 residues. Germline V CDR1 and CDR2: GEAIGNYY, EKD. For the CDR3, the DNA is TGTGCCTGTGACACCGTAGGCATCCGAGCAAGCTCCTGGGACACCCGACAGATGTTTTTC. It specifies CACDTVGIRASSWDTRQMFF.

The table lists this clone with a few counts. A far larger clone lies a single base away; this is likely a read error. The identical CDR3 is also encoded by other nucleotide sequences in the sample. The CDR3 sequence: CALGEHSSYRILGDRMDKLIF. Here the CDR3 DNA reads TGTGCTCTTGGGGAACATTCCTCCTACCGTATACTGGGGGATAGAATGGATAAACTCATCTTT. This chain connects TRDV1 to TRDJ1; 11 nucleotides agree with TRDD3. The junction had 21 bases not matched to a gene; V was cut back by 1 base and J by 5 bases. Germline CDR1 and CDR2: TSWWSYY and QGS. The CDR3 sequence is 21 residues long.

This clone has only a few counts. TCRdb's entry gives the protein of a much larger clone, which mismatches this DNA's translation at residue 14, likely from a read error; the protein reported here is translated from the DNA. The chain uses TRDV2 and TRDJ3; possibly TRDD3 for D (5 bases). No J segment appears in TCRdb, so it was assigned here by matching the sequence to germline. There are 18 residues in the CDR3. Germline lookup yields CDR1 GEAIGNYY and CDR2 EKD. DNA for the CDR3: TGTGCCTGTGACACCGTTACTAAAAGCTCCTGGGACACCCAACAGATGTTTTTC. Translating it yields CACDTVTKSSWDTQQMFF.

This clone has only a few counts. The protein TCRdb gives is from a much larger clone and does not agree with this DNA's translation at residue 6, likely a read error; the protein shown here comes from the DNA. This chain uses TRDV1 with TRDJ1, with 7 bases lining up with TRDD3. Germline CDR1 and CDR2: TSWWSYY and QGS. This CDR3 has 18 residues. V gave up 2 bases and J gave up 3 bases; unmatched junction bases: 15. CDR3 coding DNA: TGTGCTCTTGGGGAAAGTCGCCTGGGGGCTCCCAAGTCCGATAAACTCATCTTT. It is translated as CALGESRLGAPKSDKLIF.

The table lists this clone with many counts. The chain recombines TRDV2 with TRDJ3; 8 nucleotides align to TRDD3. Germline V CDR1 and CDR2: GEAIGNYY, EKD. CDR3 size: 20 residues. With 1 base clipped from V and 0 bases from J, the junction kept 10 bases outside the gene matches. CDR3 residues: CACDTYWGSESSWDTRQMFF. The DNA for the CDR3 is TGTGCCTGTGACACGTACTGGGGGTCGGAGAGCTCCTGGGACACCCGACAGATGTTTTTC.

This clone was seen only a few times. This likely reflects a read error, since a far larger clone is one base away. This specimen includes other DNA sequences encoding the same CDR3. Although no V gene was called, TRDJ1 is the J gene; TRDD3 was called by the table and not checked on the DNA. The CDR3 runs to 16 residues. The CDR3, as DNA: TGTGCTCTTGGGGAAGTACCCGCCTATACCACCGACAAACTCATCTTT. It translates to CALGEVPAYTTDKLIF.

A remark on this clone: The TCRdb protein comes from a much larger clone and disagrees with this DNA's translation at residue 13, likely due to a read error; the protein given here is derived from the DNA. V usage is TRDV1 and J usage is TRDJ1; TRDD3 matches at 8 bases. Germline matching of the DNA provided the J gene here, since TCRdb leaves it blank. Germline V gene lookup returns CDR1 TSWWSYY and CDR2 QGS. The CDR3 covers 16 residues. Written as DNA, the CDR3 is TGTGCTCTTGGGGAACTGAGGGATACGGGTACCGATGAACTCATCTTT. This gives the protein CALGELRDTGTDELIF.

In this sample, this clone turned up a few times. A far larger clone lies a single base away; this is likely a read error. Other DNA sequences in this sample translate to the same CDR3. The chain recombines TRDV2 with TRDJ1; 10 nucleotides agree with TRDD3. TCRdb carries no J gene annotation; the J gene was assigned here by matching the DNA with germline. The CDR3 length is 18 residues. Germline V CDR1 and CDR2: GEAIGNYY, EKD. DNA of the CDR3: TGTGCCTGTGACACTTTGCAGCCACTGGGGGATGGGACCGACAAACTCATCTTT. Protein sequence: CACDTLQPLGDGTDKLIF.